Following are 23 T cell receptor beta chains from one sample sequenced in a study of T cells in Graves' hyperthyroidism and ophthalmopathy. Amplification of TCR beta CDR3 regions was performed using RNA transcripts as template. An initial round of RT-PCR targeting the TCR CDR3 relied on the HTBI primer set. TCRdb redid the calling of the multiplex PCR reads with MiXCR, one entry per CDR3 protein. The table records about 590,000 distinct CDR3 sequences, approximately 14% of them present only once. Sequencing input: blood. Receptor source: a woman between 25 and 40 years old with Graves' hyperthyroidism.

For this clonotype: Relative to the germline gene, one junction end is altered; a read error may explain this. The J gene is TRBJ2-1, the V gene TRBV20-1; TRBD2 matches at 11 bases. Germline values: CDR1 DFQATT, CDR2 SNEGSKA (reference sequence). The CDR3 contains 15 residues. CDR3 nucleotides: TGCAGTGCTCCAAACCTAGCGGGAGGTTTCAATGGGCAGTTCTTC. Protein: CSAPNLAGGFNGQFF.

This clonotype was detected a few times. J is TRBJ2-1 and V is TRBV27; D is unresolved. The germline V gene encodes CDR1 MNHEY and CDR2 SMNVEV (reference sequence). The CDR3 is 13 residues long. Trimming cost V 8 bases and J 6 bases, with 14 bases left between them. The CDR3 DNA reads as TGTGCCAGCGGTCGGACCCATACCAATGAGCAGTTCTTC. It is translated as CASGRTHTNEQFF.

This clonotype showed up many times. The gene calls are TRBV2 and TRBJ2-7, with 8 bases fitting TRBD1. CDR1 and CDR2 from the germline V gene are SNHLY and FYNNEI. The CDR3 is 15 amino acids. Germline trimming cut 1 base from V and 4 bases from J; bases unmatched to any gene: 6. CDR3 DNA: TGTGCCAGCAGTGAAGTGACAGGGGTTAGTTACGAGCAGTACTTC. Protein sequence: CASSEVTGVSYEQYF.

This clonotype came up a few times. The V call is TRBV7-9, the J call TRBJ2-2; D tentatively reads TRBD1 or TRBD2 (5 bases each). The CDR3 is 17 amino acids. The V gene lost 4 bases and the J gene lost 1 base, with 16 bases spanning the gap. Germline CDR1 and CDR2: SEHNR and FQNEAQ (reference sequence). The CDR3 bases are TGTGCCAGCAGCTACCATCCGGGGCGCTTGAACACCGGGGAGCTGTTTTTT. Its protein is CASSYHPGRLNTGELFF.

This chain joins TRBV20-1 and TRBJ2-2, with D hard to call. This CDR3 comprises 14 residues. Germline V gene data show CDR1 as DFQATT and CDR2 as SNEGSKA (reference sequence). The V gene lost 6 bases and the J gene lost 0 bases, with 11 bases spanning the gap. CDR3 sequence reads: CSASTAANTGELFF. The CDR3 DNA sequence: TGCAGTGCCAGCACGGCCGCGAACACCGGGGAGCTGTTTTTT.

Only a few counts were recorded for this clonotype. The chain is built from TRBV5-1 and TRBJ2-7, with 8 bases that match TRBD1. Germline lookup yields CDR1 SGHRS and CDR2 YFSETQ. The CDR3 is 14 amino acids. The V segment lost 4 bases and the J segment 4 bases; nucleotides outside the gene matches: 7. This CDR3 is CASSPGGKGYEQYF. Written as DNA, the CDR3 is TGCGCCAGCAGCCCAGGGGGCAAGGGGTACGAGCAGTACTTC.

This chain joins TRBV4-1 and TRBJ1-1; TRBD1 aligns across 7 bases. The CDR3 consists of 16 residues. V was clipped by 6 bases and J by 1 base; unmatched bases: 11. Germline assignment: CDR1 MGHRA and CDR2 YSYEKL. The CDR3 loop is CASSEAPGQKNTEAFF. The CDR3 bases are TGCGCCAGCAGTGAAGCCCCGGGACAGAAGAACACTGAAGCTTTCTTT.

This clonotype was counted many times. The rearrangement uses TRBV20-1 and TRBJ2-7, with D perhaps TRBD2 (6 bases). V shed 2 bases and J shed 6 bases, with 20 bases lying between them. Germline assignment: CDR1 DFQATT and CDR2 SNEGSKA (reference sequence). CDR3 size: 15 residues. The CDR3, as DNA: TGCAGTGCTAGATACCGGGACTCGGCCGTTGGCGAGCAGTACTTC. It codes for CSARYRDSAVGEQYF.

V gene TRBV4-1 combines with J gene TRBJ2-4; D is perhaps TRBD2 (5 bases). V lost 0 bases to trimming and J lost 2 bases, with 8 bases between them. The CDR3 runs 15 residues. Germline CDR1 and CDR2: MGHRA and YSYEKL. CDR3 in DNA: TGCGCCAGCAGCCAAGATCGGGAACCCAAAAACATTCAGTACTTC. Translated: CASSQDREPKNIQYF.

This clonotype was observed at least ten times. CDR3 region: CASIPDRTSGGNEQFF. The CDR3 region has the DNA TGTGCCAGCATTCCAGACCGGACTAGCGGGGGCAATGAGCAGTTCTTC. The chain joins TRBV28 to TRBJ2-1, with 13 bases fitting TRBD2. The CDR3 spans 16 residues. The germline V gene has CDR1 MDHEN and CDR2 SYDVKM. V lost 7 bases to trimming and J lost 6 bases; unmatched junction nucleotides: 9.

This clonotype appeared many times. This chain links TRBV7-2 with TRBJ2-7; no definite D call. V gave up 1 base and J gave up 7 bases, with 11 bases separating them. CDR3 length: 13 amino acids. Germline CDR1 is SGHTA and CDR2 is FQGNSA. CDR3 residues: CASSLVAQGEQYF. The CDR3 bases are TGTGCCAGCAGCTTAGTAGCTCAAGGGGAGCAGTACTTC.

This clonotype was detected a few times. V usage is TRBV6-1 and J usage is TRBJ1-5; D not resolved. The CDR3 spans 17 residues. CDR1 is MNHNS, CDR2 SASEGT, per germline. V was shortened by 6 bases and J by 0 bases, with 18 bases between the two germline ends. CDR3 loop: CASSHKPTAYSNQPQHF. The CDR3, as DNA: TGTGCCAGCAGCCACAAGCCCACGGCCTATAGCAATCAGCCCCAGCATTTT.

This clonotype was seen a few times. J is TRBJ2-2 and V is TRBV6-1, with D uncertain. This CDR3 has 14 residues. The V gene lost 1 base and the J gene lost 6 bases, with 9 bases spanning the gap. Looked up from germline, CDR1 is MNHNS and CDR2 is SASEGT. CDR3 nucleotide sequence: TGTGCCAGCAGTGAAGGAGTGGTATCCGGGGAGCTGTTTTTT. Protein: CASSEGVVSGELFF.

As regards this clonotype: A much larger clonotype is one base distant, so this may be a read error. The CDR3 DNA is TGTGCCAGCAGTTTAATGAGTAGCAATCAGCCCCAGCATTTT. It encodes CASSLMSSNQPQHF. V usage is TRBV6-1 and J usage is TRBJ1-5; D gene uncertain. This CDR3 is 14 amino acids long. Between the trimmed V and J ends, which lost 5 bases and 0 bases, there was a span of 8 bases. CDR1 is MNHNS, CDR2 SASEGT, per germline.

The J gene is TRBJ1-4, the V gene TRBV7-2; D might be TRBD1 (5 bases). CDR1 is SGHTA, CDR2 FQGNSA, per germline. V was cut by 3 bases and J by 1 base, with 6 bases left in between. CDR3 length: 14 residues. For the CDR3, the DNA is TGTGCCAGCAGCTTCCAGGGAACTAATGAAAAACTGTTTTTT. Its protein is CASSFQGTNEKLFF.

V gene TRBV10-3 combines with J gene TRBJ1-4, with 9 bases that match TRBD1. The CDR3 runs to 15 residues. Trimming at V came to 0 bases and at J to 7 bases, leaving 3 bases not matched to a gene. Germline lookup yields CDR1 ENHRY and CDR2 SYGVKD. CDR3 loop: CAISESDRGLEKLFF. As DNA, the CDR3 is TGTGCCATCAGTGAGTCGGACAGGGGCCTTGAAAAACTGTTTTTT.

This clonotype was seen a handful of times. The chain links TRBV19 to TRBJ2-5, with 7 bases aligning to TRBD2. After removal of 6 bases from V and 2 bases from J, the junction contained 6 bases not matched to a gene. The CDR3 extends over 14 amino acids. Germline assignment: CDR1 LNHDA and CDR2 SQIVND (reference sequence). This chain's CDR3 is CASSGTISQETQYF. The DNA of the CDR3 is TGTGCCAGTAGCGGGACTATTTCTCAAGAGACCCAGTACTTC.

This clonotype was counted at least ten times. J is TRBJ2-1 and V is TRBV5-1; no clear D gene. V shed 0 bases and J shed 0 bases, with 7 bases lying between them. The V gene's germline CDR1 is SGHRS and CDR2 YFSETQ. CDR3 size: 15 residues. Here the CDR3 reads CASSLVVNSYNEQFF. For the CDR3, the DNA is TGCGCCAGCAGCTTGGTGGTTAACTCCTACAATGAGCAGTTCTTC.

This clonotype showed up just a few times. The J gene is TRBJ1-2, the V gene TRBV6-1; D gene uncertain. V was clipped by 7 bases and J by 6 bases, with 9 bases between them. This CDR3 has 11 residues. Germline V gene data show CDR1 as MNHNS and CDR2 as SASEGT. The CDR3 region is CASNDSDGYTF. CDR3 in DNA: TGTGCCAGCAACGATTCGGATGGCTACACCTTC.

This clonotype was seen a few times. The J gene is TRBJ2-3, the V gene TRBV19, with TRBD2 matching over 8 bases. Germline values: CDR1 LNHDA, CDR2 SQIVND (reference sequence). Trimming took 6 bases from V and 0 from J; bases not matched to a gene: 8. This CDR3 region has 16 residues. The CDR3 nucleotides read TGTGCCAGTAGCCAAGCGGGAGCCACTAGCACAGATACGCAGTATTTT. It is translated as CASSQAGATSTDTQYF.

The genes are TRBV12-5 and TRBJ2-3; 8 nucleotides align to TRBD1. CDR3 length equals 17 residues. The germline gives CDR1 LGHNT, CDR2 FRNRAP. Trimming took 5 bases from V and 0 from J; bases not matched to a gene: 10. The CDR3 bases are TGTGCTAGTGGTCCCGACAGGGGCCGGATTAGCACAGATACGCAGTATTTT. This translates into CASGPDRGRISTDTQYF.

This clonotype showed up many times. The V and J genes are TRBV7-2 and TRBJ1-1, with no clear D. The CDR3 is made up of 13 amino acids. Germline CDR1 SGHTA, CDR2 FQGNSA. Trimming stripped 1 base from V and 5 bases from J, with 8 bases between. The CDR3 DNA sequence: TGTGCCAGCAGCTTAGTGGGCGAGACTGAAGCTTTCTTT. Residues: CASSLVGETEAFF.

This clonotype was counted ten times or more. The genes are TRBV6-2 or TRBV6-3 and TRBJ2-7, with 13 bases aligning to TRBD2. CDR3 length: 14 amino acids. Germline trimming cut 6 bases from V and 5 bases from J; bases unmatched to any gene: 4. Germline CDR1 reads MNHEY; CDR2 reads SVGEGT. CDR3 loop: CASRTSGRSHEQYF. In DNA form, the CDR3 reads TGTGCCAGCAGGACTAGCGGGAGGTCCCACGAGCAGTACTTC.